This is a list of T cell receptor beta chains from one sample in a study of control samples from healthy donors and cancer patients. Produced via immunoSEQ multiplex PCR; TCRdb's table is partial and in-frame only. The table lists some 150,000 clones, 75% to 95% of them singletons. The sample taken for sequencing was blood. All receptors come from a man between 18 and 35 years old in good health. Both conserved end residues are part of each CDR3. A D gene is named only where the DNA matches it firmly. Clone size, where shown, is once, few, many, or a class for clones that have expanded.

>.|.|TRBV19|14|TRBJ2-3
CASVARGRTDTQYF
TGTGCCAGCGTCGCCCGAGGTCGCACAGATACGCAGTATTTT
>.|TRBD1|TRBV6-4|15|TRBJ1-5
CASSEDGQGSQPQHF
TGTGCCAGCAGTGAAGATGGACAGGGCAGTCAGCCCCAGCATTTT
>.|.|TRBV29-1|12|TRBJ2-4
CSADTVGNIQYF
TGCAGCGCCGACACAGTCGGGAACATTCAGTACTTC
>.|.|TRBV2|13|TRBJ2-7
CASSWFSSYEQYF
TGTGCCAGCAGTTGGTTCAGCTCCTACGAGCAGTACTTC
>.|.|TRBV4-1|14|TRBJ2-2
CASSQPLNTGELFF
TGCGCCAGCAGCCAACCACTTAACACCGGGGAGCTGTTTTTT
>once|TRBD1|TRBV2|13|TRBJ2-1
CASTRQDRVREFF
TGTGCCAGCACCAGACAAGACAGGGTCAGGGAGTTCTTC
>.|.|TRBV6-2/TRBV6-3|18|TRBJ2-1
CASSYSTSGTHYYNEQFF
TGTGCCAGCAGTTACTCCACCTCCGGGACCCACTACTACAATGAGCAGTTCTTC
>.|.|TRBV5-5|14|TRBJ1-4
CASSGTRVLEKLFF
TGTGCCAGCAGCGGAACCAGGGTTCTCGAAAAACTGTTTTTT
>.|.|TRBV6-5|14|TRBJ2-7
CASSSSIRGNEQYF
TGTGCCAGCAGTTCCTCCATTAGGGGGAATGAGCAGTACTTC
>once|.|TRBV6-2/TRBV6-3|15|TRBJ2-7
CASSLSFGVTYEQYF
TGTGCCAGCAGCCTGTCCTTCGGGGTAACCTACGAGCAGTACTTC
>.|.|TRBV10-3|16|TRBJ1-5
CAISEKGQLKNQPQHF
TGTGCCATCAGTGAGAAGGGCCAGCTTAAAAATCAGCCCCAGCATTTT
>.|.|TRBV4-1|17|TRBJ1-5
CASSQGGGGEGNQPQHF
TGCGCCAGCAGCCAAGGGGGTGGGGGTGAGGGCAATCAGCCCCAGCATTTT
>.|TRBD1|TRBV5-4|16|TRBJ2-7
CASSLALQGVLYEQYF
TGTGCCAGCAGCTTGGCCCTGCAGGGGGTTTTATACGAGCAGTACTTC
>once|.|TRBV6-1|13|TRBJ1-2
CASSFLIQNGYTF
TGTGCCAGCAGTTTCCTCATACAAAATGGCTACACCTTC
>.|.|TRBV7-8|18|TRBJ2-3
CASSLGWSRGRGTDTQYF
TGTGCCAGCAGCTTAGGTTGGAGTCGGGGGCGCGGCACAGATACGCAGTATTTT
>.|TRBD2|TRBV5-4|15|TRBJ2-2
CASSAGTSGSGELFF
TGTGCCAGCAGCGCCGGGACTAGCGGAAGCGGGGAGCTGTTTTTT
>.|.|TRBV10-3|13|TRBJ1-1
CAISEGRNTEAFF
TGTGCCATCAGTGAGGGCAGGAACACTGAAGCTTTCTTT
>.|TRBD1|TRBV7-9|15|TRBJ1-1
CASSLLDRGTNEAFF
TGTGCCAGCAGCTTACTCGACAGGGGGACGAATGAAGCTTTCTTT
>once|TRBD1|TRBV30|14|TRBJ1-1
CAWSGRTGEVEAFF
TGTGCCTGGAGTGGCCGGACAGGGGAGGTTGAAGCTTTCTTT
>.|.|TRBV28|15|TRBJ1-3
CASSLSGSQGNTIYF
TGTGCCAGCAGTTTGTCGGGTTCTCAGGGAAACACCATATATTTT
>once|.|TRBV7-9|15|TRBJ1-5
CASSGTVWNNQPQHF
TGTGCCAGCAGCGGGACGGTTTGGAACAATCAGCCCCAGCATTTT
>.|.|TRBV7-2|15|TRBJ1-4
CASTPNGGIGEKLFF
TGTGCCAGCACCCCCAACGGAGGGATCGGTGAAAAACTGTTTTTT
>.|.|TRBV30|11|TRBJ2-5
CAWSSPGTQYF
TGTGCCTGGAGTTCGCCGGGGACCCAGTACTTC
>few|.|TRBV6-2/TRBV6-3|15|TRBJ1-5
CASSPEEGKHQPQHF
TGTGCCAGCAGTCCGGAGGAGGGCAAGCATCAGCCCCAGCATTTT
>.|.|TRBV19|12|TRBJ1-5
CATSNGNQPQHF
TGTGCCACGTCGAACGGCAATCAGCCCCAGCATTTT
>.|.|TRBV18|16|TRBJ1-1
CASSPYGGTLNTEAFF
TGTGCCAGCTCACCATACGGGGGGACTCTGAACACTGAAGCTTTCTTT
>.|.|TRBV7-9|16|TRBJ2-5
CASSLAIGTMDETQYF
TGTGCCAGCAGCTTAGCTATAGGGACCATGGACGAGACCCAGTACTTC
>few|TRBD1|TRBV7-2|15|TRBJ1-2
CASRHPGQGALGYTF
TGTGCCAGCAGGCATCCGGGACAGGGGGCGTTAGGCTACACCTTC
>.|TRBD1|TRBV11-2|15|TRBJ1-2
CASSPGTGIVSGYTF
TGTGCCAGCAGCCCGGGGACAGGGATCGTAAGTGGCTACACCTTC
>.|TRBD2|TRBV27|15|TRBJ2-5
CASSLSGTGGETQYF
TGTGCCAGCAGTTTATCGGGAACGGGGGGGGAGACCCAGTACTTC
>.|.|TRBV21-1|14|TRBJ2-5
CASHARGPSETQYF
TGTGCCAGCCACGCCAGGGGGCCTAGTGAGACCCAGTACTTC
>.|TRBD1|TRBV23-1|15|TRBJ2-5
CARNPTGGFQETQYF
TGCGCGAGGAACCCGACAGGGGGCTTCCAAGAGACCCAGTACTTC
>.|TRBD1|TRBV19|14|TRBJ1-2
CASSTAGQAYGYTF
TGTGCCAGTAGTACAGCCGGACAGGCCTATGGCTACACCTTC
>.|TRBD2|TRBV24-1|17|TRBJ2-2
CATSETGTSGVGGELFF
TGTGCCACCAGTGAAACGGGGACTAGCGGGGTTGGCGGGGAGCTGTTTTTT
>once|.|TRBV20-1|14|TRBJ1-1
CSASPIGYGTEAFF
TGCAGTGCTAGTCCTATAGGGTACGGCACTGAAGCTTTCTTT
>.|.|TRBV7-2|13|TRBJ2-7
CASSSQRDYEQYF
TGTGCCAGCAGCTCCCAAAGGGACTACGAGCAGTACTTC
>.|TRBD1|TRBV27|14|TRBJ1-2
CASSFQGGSAGYTF
TGTGCCAGCAGTTTTCAGGGGGGTTCTGCTGGCTACACCTTC
>.|.|TRBV9|16|TRBJ1-3
CASSVAPGSSGNTIYF
TGTGCCAGCAGCGTAGCCCCGGGAAGCTCTGGAAACACCATATATTTT
>.|.|TRBV14|13|TRBJ1-6
CASSTLSNSPLHF
TGTGCCAGCAGCACGCTGAGCAATTCACCCCTCCACTTT
>once|TRBD2|TRBV7-8|15|TRBJ2-3
CASAPRRGATDTQYF
TGTGCCAGCGCTCCACGGCGGGGGGCCACAGATACGCAGTATTTT